This TCR beta chain stems from a study of T cell repertoires in cytomegalovirus infection. Study information: CMV infection and matching HLA type were both indicated by public TCR beta signatures.

TCRdb recomputed calls from the reads with MiXCR, one row per CDR3 protein. Found here are 100,000 to 150,000 distinct CDR3 sequences, 20% to 30% of them singletons; the top ten hold about a third. The CDR3 consists of 13 residues. V lost 5 bases and J 0 bases, leaving 10 bases between the germline ends. Germline CDR1 and CDR2: DFQATT and SNEGSKA (reference sequence). Study results and caveats: Dominating the ex vivo response were TCR beta clonotypes that were CMV-specific and HLA-C-restricted.

This clonotype was observed a few times. Its antigen is not identified. V is TRBV20-1 and J is TRBJ1-2; D gene unclear. This receptor was identified in a human donor in good health (CMV status not recorded). Some clones in this sample may be carry-over from other donors' samples. The sample was PBMCs, sequenced either directly or after in vitro stimulation (not recorded which). CDR3 region: CSARAGPNYGYTF. The CDR3, as DNA: TGCAGTGCTCGGGCCGGCCCTAACTATGGCTACACCTTC.